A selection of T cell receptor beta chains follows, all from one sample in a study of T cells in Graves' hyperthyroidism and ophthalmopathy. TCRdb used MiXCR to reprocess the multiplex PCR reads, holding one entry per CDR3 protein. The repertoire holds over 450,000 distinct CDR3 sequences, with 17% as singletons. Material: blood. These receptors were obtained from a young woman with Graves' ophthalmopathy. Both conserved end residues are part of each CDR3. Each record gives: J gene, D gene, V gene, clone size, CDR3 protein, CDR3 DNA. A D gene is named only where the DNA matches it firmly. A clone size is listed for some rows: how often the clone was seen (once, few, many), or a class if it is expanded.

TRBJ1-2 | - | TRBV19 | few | CASSMEGAYYGYTF | TGTGCCAGTAGTATGGAGGGAGCGTACTATGGCTACACCTTC
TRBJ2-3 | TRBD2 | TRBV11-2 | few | CASSRGGGASTDTQYF | TGTGCCAGCAGCCGGGGGGGGGGGGCCAGCACAGATACGCAGTATTTT
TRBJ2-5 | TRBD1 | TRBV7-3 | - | CASSLRDRGYQETQYF | TGTGCCAGCAGCTTACGGGACAGAGGGTACCAAGAGACCCAGTACTTC
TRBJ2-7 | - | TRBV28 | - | CASSLLTVNYEQYF | TGTGCCAGCAGTTTACTGACAGTAAACTACGAGCAGTACTTC
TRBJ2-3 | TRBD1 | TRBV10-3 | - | CATQDRVVDTQYF | TGTGCCACCCAGGACAGGGTGGTAGATACGCAGTATTTT
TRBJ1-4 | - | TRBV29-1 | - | CSVGQRTNEKLFF | TGCAGCGTAGGACAGCGGACTAATGAAAAACTGTTTTTT
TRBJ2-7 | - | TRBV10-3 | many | CAISPQVPPYEQYF | TGTGCCATCAGCCCGCAGGTACCTCCCTACGAGCAGTACTTC
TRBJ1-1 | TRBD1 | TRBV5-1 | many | CASSSGQDGTEAFF | TGCGCCAGCAGCTCGGGACAGGATGGCACTGAAGCTTTCTTT
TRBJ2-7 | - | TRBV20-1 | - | CSARAAYEQYF | TGCAGTGCTAGGGCGGCCTACGAGCAGTACTTC
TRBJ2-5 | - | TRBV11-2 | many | CASSLEGGTQYF | TGTGCCAGCAGCTTAGAAGGGGGGACCCAGTACTTC
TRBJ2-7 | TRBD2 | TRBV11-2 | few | CASTSGRALSYEQYF | TGTGCCAGCACCTCGGGGAGGGCTCTCTCCTACGAGCAGTACTTC
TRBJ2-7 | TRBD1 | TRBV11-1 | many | CASSYRTGQYYEQYF | TGTGCCAGCAGCTACCGGACAGGGCAGTACTACGAGCAGTACTTC
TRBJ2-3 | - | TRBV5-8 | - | CANSFGTSDTQYF | TGTGCCAACAGCTTCGGGACAAGTGATACGCAGTATTTT
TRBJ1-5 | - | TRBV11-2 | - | CASSFITHQPQHF | TGTGCCAGCAGCTTCATAACCCATCAGCCCCAGCATTTT
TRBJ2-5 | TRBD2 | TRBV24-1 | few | CATSVAGSQETQYF | TGTGCCACCAGTGTAGCGGGTTCCCAAGAGACCCAGTACTTC
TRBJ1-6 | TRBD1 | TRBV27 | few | CASTRAQLGTDNSPLHF | TGTGCCAGCACCCGAGCCCAATTGGGGACAGATAATTCACCCCTCCACTTT
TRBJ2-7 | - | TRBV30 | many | CAWSLQGSYEQYF | TGTGCCTGGAGCCTGCAGGGTTCCTACGAGCAGTACTTC
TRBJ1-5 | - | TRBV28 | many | CASSLGQPQHF | TGTGCCAGCAGTTTAGGTCAGCCCCAGCATTTT